This T cell receptor (beta chain) was sequenced for a study of blood T cell repertoires in COVID-19. Study context: Italy, Spain and the United States were the sources of the convalescent and acute COVID-19 samples.

CDR1 and CDR2 (germline): SNHLY, FYNNEI. CDR3 length equals 15 residues. V was trimmed by 6 bases and J by 0 bases, leaving 14 bases between them. In the original workflow: Amplification with reference gene primers provided the estimates of nucleated cell counts. The data were produced by immunoSEQ multiplex PCR, yet TCRdb's version contains in-frame clones alone and is incomplete. From that table come the V and J calls and clone size; the DNA was used to work out D and trimming. This table has around 71,000 clones, roughly 80% appearing once. This clonotype was obtained from a man in his sixties or seventies with acute or convalescent COVID-19. V and J are TRBV2 and TRBJ1-2; D is possibly TRBD1 (6 bases). Source material: peripheral blood. CDR3 bases: TGTGCCAGCAGAGTAGCAGGGGCTACTAACTATGGCTACACCTTC. It is translated as CASRVAGATNYGYTF.